Following are 30 T cell receptor beta chains from one sample sequenced in a study of blood T cell repertoires in COVID-19. Measured with immunoSEQ multiplex PCR; TCRdb has only the in-frame clones, and not every one. This repertoire shows 200,000 to 250,000 clones, over 75% found once; its top ten account for roughly 1.9%. Material: peripheral blood. These TCRs come from a man younger than 40 who had recovered from COVID-19.

The rearrangement joins TRBV2 to TRBJ2-7, with D possibly TRBD2 on 7 matching bases. V dropped 3 bases and J dropped 2 bases, with 23 bases sitting between them. Germline-derived CDR1 and CDR2 are SNHLY and FYNNEI. This CDR3 comprises 18 residues. This CDR3 reads CASSEIGLGGGPTYEQYF. Written as DNA, the CDR3 is TGTGCCAGCAGTGAGATTGGGCTGGGGGGGGGCCCAACCTACGAGCAGTACTTC.

J is TRBJ2-3 and V is TRBV20-1; 9 bases are shared with TRBD2. CDR3 length: 16 amino acids. Germline V CDR1 and CDR2: DFQATT, SNEGSKA (reference sequence). V lost 3 bases, J lost 6 bases, and 13 bases stayed unmatched. This chain's CDR3 is CSASWWASGEIDTQYF. For the CDR3, the DNA is TGCAGTGCTAGTTGGTGGGCTAGCGGGGAAATTGATACGCAGTATTTT.

V usage is TRBV4-1 and J usage is TRBJ1-5; D remains ambiguous. Germline assignment: CDR1 MGHRA and CDR2 YSYEKL. The V end was cut by 2 bases, the J end by 1 base, with 9 bases between. The CDR3 length is 15 residues. CDR3 nucleotide sequence: TGCGCCAGCAGCCAAAATGCGTTGAGCAATCAGCCCCAGCATTTT. Translation gives CASSQNALSNQPQHF.

The rearrangement joins TRBV3-1 (or the pseudogene TRBV3-2) to TRBJ1-4; D unresolved. The CDR3 covers 14 residues. CDR1 is LGHDT and CDR2 is YNNKEL in the germline V gene (reference sequence). V was cut by 4 bases and J by 0 bases, with 6 bases left in between. In nucleotides, the CDR3 is TGTGCCAGCAGCCGGGCAGCAACTAATGAAAAACTGTTTTTT. It codes for CASSRAATNEKLFF.

CDR3 nucleotides: TGTGCCAGCAGCTCTACAGGGGGCACAGATACGCAGTATTTT. Its translation: CASSSTGGTDTQYF. The gene calls are TRBV5-5 and TRBJ2-3; 7 positions match TRBD1. Germline CDR1 reads SGHKS; CDR2 reads YYEKEE (reference sequence). There are 14 residues in the CDR3. With 3 bases clipped from V and 1 base from J, the junction kept 2 bases outside the gene matches. Full variable domain (rest looked up from reference TRBV5-5 and TRBJ2-3): DAGVTQSPTHLIKTRGQQVTLRCSPISGHKSVSWYQQVLGQGPQFIFQYYEKEERGRGNFPDRFSARQFPNYSSELNVNALLLGDSALYLCASSSTGGTDTQYFGPGTRLTVL.

The table lists this clone with a count of one. V gene TRBV7-3 combines with J gene TRBJ2-7; 7 nucleotides line up with TRBD2. This CDR3 is 15 amino acids long. Germline-derived CDR1 and CDR2 are SGHTA and FQGTGA. V was pared by 5 bases and J by 2 bases, with 9 bases of the junction left unmatched. The CDR3 DNA is TGTGCCAGCAGCGTCCGGGGGGACGGGGCCTACGAGCAGTACTTC. Its protein is CASSVRGDGAYEQYF.

The chain uses TRBV5-1 and TRBJ2-3; D not resolved. Trimming removed 0 bases from V and 0 bases from J, with 5 bases in between. Germline assignment: CDR1 SGHRS and CDR2 YFSETQ. The CDR3 length is 14 residues. CDR3 loop: CASSLDRSTDTQYF. DNA of the CDR3: TGCGCCAGCAGCTTGGACCGGAGCACAGATACGCAGTATTTT.

The CDR3 nucleotides read TGTGCCAGCAGCTCCGGCGGCCCCGGAGCCAAAAACATTCAGTACTTC. Its protein is CASSSGGPGAKNIQYF. The chain recombines TRBV5-4 with TRBJ2-4; D is undetermined. With 3 bases removed from V and 0 bases from J, the gap between germline ends came to 13 bases. This CDR3 comprises 16 residues. Germline V CDR1 and CDR2: SGHNT, YYREEE (reference sequence).

The chain uses TRBV9 and TRBJ1-5, with TRBD1 as a possible D gene (6 bases). Trimming stripped 4 bases from V and 8 bases from J, with 19 bases between. The CDR3 has 15 residues. Germline V gene sequence: CDR1 SGDLS, CDR2 YYNGEE. The CDR3 region is CASSFGGGEIEPQHF. In DNA form, the CDR3 reads TGTGCCAGCAGCTTTGGAGGGGGGGAGATTGAGCCCCAGCATTTT. The full variable domain, in which reference TRBV9 and TRBJ1-5 provide the parts outside the CDR3, is DSGVTQTPKHLITATGQRVTLRCSPRSGDLSVYWYQQSLDQGLQFLIQYYNGEERAKGNILERFSAQQFPDLHSELNLSSLELGDSALYFCASSFGGGEIEPQHFGDGTRLSIL.

This clone appeared once. The chain combines TRBV5-8 with TRBJ2-3; a possible D gene is TRBD2 (5 bases). The CDR3 covers 14 residues. Trimming cost V 4 bases and J 1 base, with 10 bases left between them. The germline V gene has CDR1 SGHTS and CDR2 YDEGEE. For the CDR3, the DNA is TGTGCCAGCAGCCCGGGATCAGGCACAGATACGCAGTATTTT. Its translation is CASSPGSGTDTQYF.

J is TRBJ2-5 and V is TRBV5-1, with TRBD1 matching 7 bases. The CDR3 has 14 residues. V lost 5 bases, J lost 2 bases, and 6 bases stayed unmatched. CDR1 SGHRS and CDR2 YFSETQ come from the germline V gene. The CDR3 nucleotides are TGCGCCAGCAGTCAGGACAGGAGTCAAGAGACCCAGTACTTC. Its protein product is CASSQDRSQETQYF. Filled out from reference TRBV5-1 and TRBJ2-5, the complete variable domain reads KAGVTQTPRYLIKTRGQQVTLSCSPISGHRSVSWYQQTPGQGLQFLFEYFSETQRNKGNFPGRFSGRQFSNSRSEMNVSTLELGDSALYLCASSQDRSQETQYFGPGTRLLVL.

This chain connects TRBV5-4 to TRBJ2-5, with 12 bases fitting TRBD2. J lost 1 base, V lost 2 bases, and 3 bases had no gene match. The germline CDR1 and CDR2 sequences are SGHNT and YYREEE (reference sequence). The CDR3 loop spans 16 amino acids. This CDR3 is CASSLKLAGGQETQYF. CDR3 DNA: TGTGCCAGCAGCTTAAAACTAGCGGGGGGCCAAGAGACCCAGTACTTC.

V is TRBV10-3 and J is TRBJ2-5; 10 positions match TRBD2. The trim removed 3 bases at V and 3 bases at J, leaving 4 bases unmatched. The CDR3 loop spans 15 amino acids. Germline CDR1 is ENHRY and CDR2 is SYGVKD. CDR3 in DNA: TGTGCCATCAGTGAAGTAGCGGGGGGAGAAGAGACCCAGTACTTC. It codes for CAISEVAGGEETQYF.

The V gene is TRBV19, the J gene TRBJ1-2, with 8 bases matching TRBD1. The V segment lost 6 bases and the J segment 3 bases; nucleotides outside the gene matches: 0. Germline V gene data show CDR1 as LNHDA and CDR2 as SQIVND (reference sequence). CDR3 length equals 12 residues. The DNA of the CDR3 is TGTGCCAGTAGGGACAGGGACTATGGCTACACCTTC. Translation gives CASRDRDYGYTF.

This clone was counted once. The CDR3 region has the DNA TGTGCCAGCAGCTTAGGTGGGACAGAGAACACAGATACGCAGTATTTT. Translated, it gives CASSLGGTENTDTQYF. This rearrangement joins TRBV13 to TRBJ2-3, with 7 bases aligning to TRBD1. Germline CDR1 is PRHDT and CDR2 is FYEKMQ (reference sequence). The CDR3 is 16 residues long. Losses at the gene ends were 0 bases for V and 2 bases for J; bases not matched to a gene: 5.

The rearrangement links TRBV6-5 to TRBJ1-5, with 7 bases identical to TRBD1. This CDR3 spans 13 amino acids. Trimming cost V 5 bases and J 5 bases; bases outside gene matches: 3. Germline V gives CDR1 MNHEY, CDR2 SVGAGI. CDR3 loop: CASSRQGHQPQHF. Here the CDR3 DNA reads TGTGCCAGCAGTCGACAGGGACATCAGCCCCAGCATTTT.

The chain is built from TRBV9 and TRBJ2-5; 9 bases align to TRBD2. The germline gives CDR1 SGDLS, CDR2 YYNGEE. The V gene end was trimmed by 10 bases and the J gene end by 5 bases; junction bases not matched to a gene: 15. The CDR3 is 15 amino acids. CDR3 nucleotides: TGTGCCCGCGGCGCGGGGCGGGGGGGCCTGGAGACCCAGTACTTC. Encoded protein: CARGAGRGGLETQYF.

The J gene is TRBJ1-4, the V gene TRBV5-5; D uncertain. Germline V gives CDR1 SGHKS, CDR2 YYEKEE (reference sequence). Trimming took off 0 bases at V and 8 bases at J, with 14 bases between the two ends. This CDR3 is 15 amino acids long. CDR3 protein: CASSLAQVRQEKLFF. CDR3 DNA sequence: TGTGCCAGCAGCTTGGCTCAAGTCAGGCAAGAAAAACTGTTTTTT.

The genes are TRBV11-1 and TRBJ1-2; weak D call: TRBD1 (6 bases). Germline lookup yields CDR1 SGHAT and CDR2 FQDESV (reference sequence). Trimming removed 5 bases from V and 8 bases from J, with 21 bases in between. This CDR3 comprises 15 residues. This CDR3 is CASSTRTGGAEGYTF. CDR3 nucleotides: TGTGCCAGCAGCACTCGGACCGGGGGGGCTGAAGGCTACACCTTC.

The chain has TRBV7-9 and TRBJ2-7; 10 positions match TRBD2. CDR1 and CDR2 (germline): SEHNR, FQNEAQ (reference sequence). The junction had 4 bases not matched to a gene; V was cut back by 5 bases and J by 0 bases. This CDR3 region has 15 residues. CDR3 DNA: TGTGCCAGCAGCGGGAGCGGGGGGGCCTCCTACGAGCAGTACTTC. The encoded protein is CASSGSGGASYEQYF.

J is TRBJ1-2 and V is TRBV4-2, with TRBD1 matching over 8 bases. Germline CDR1 and CDR2: LGHNA and YNFKEQ. CDR3 length: 16 residues. After removal of 4 bases from V and 5 bases from J, the junction contained 12 bases not matched to a gene. CDR3 sequence (DNA): TGTGCCAGCAGCCGAAGGGGGGACGACAGGGGATATGGCTACACCTTC. Its protein product is CASSRRGDDRGYGYTF.

The chain combines TRBV2 with TRBJ2-5, with D perhaps matching TRBD1 (6 bases). Germline V gives CDR1 SNHLY, CDR2 FYNNEI. The CDR3 totals 14 residues. V dropped 5 bases and J dropped 2 bases, with 12 bases sitting between them. As DNA, the CDR3 is TGTGCCAGCAGTTCCGAGGGGGAACAAGAGACCCAGTACTTC. This encodes CASSSEGEQETQYF.

This clone is a singleton in its sample. V usage is TRBV4-1 and J usage is TRBJ2-1; 10 bases match TRBD2. CDR1 is MGHRA, CDR2 YSYEKL, per germline. CDR3 size: 17 residues. J was trimmed by 5 bases and V by 2 bases; bases with no gene match: 9. CDR3 region: CASSQPGGTSGDNEQFF. The CDR3 DNA reads TGCGCCAGCAGCCAACCCGGGGGAACTAGCGGGGACAATGAGCAGTTCTTC.

The V gene is TRBV5-6, the J gene TRBJ2-7; 7 nucleotides match TRBD1. CDR1 SGHDT and CDR2 YYEEEE come from the germline V gene. With V trimmed by 3 bases and J by 4 bases, 1 base remained unmatched. The CDR3 sequence is 12 residues long. CDR3 protein: CASSSQGYEQYV. CDR3 in DNA: TGTGCCAGCAGCTCACAGGGGTACGAGCAGTACGTC.

This chain connects TRBV7-9 to TRBJ1-1; 7 bases match TRBD1. The junction had 12 bases not matched to a gene; V was cut back by 7 bases and J by 4 bases. Germline CDR1 SEHNR, CDR2 FQNEAQ (reference sequence). The CDR3 is made up of 15 amino acids. CDR3 sequence: CASTQGGQGGTEAFF. Written as DNA, the CDR3 is TGTGCCAGCACCCAAGGGGGGCAGGGGGGCACTGAAGCTTTCTTT.

The chain uses TRBV28 and TRBJ1-5, with TRBD1 matching over 8 bases. Unmatched junction bases numbered 10, after V lost 11 bases and J lost 7 bases. From germline, CDR1 is MDHEN and CDR2 SYDVKM. The CDR3 runs to 13 residues. Written as DNA, the CDR3 is TGTGCCGGCAAATCAGGGGGCTCGCAGCCCCAGCATTTT. Protein product: CAGKSGGSQPQHF.

The rearrangement links TRBV6-1 to TRBJ1-1; tentatively, D is TRBD1 (6 bases). Trimming stripped 10 bases from V and 1 base from J, with 16 bases between. The germline V gene encodes CDR1 MNHNS and CDR2 SASEGT. The CDR3 runs 14 residues. The CDR3 spells CATRSRTANTEAFF. The CDR3 DNA follows: TGTGCCACCCGATCCCGGACAGCGAACACTGAAGCTTTCTTT.

This clone was counted a few times. This CDR3 is CASSFRLLDGYTF. CDR3 in DNA: TGTGCCAGCAGCTTCCGGTTGTTGGATGGCTACACCTTC. The chain is built from TRBV5-5 and TRBJ1-2; D call uncertain. The CDR3 spans 13 residues. Trimming removed 2 bases from V and 6 bases from J, with 11 bases in between. CDR1 is SGHKS, CDR2 YYEKEE, per germline (reference sequence).

The chain combines TRBV19 with TRBJ1-6, with a weak D call TRBD1 (5 bases). Germline V gene sequence: CDR1 LNHDA, CDR2 SQIVND (reference sequence). The CDR3 totals 14 residues. Trimming removed 4 bases from V and 6 bases from J, with 10 bases in between. The CDR3 reads CASSKNGGNSPLHF. The CDR3 region has the DNA TGTGCCAGTAGTAAAAACGGGGGTAATTCACCCCTCCACTTT.

This clone was seen a handful of times. The chain joins TRBV7-9 to TRBJ1-1; tentatively, D is TRBD1 (6 bases). Trimming stripped 5 bases from V and 7 bases from J, with 11 bases between. Germline V CDR1 and CDR2: SEHNR, FQNEAQ (reference sequence). This CDR3 is 12 amino acids long. CDR3 bases: TGTGCCAGCAGCGGGGGACAATTTGAAGCTTTCTTT. The encoded protein is CASSGGQFEAFF. The variable domain in full, with the rest retrieved from reference TRBV7-9 and TRBJ1-1, is DTGVSQNPRHKITKRGQNVTFRCDPISEHNRLYWYRQTLGQGPEFLTYFQNEAQLEKSRLLSDRFSAERPKGSFSTLEIQRTEQGDSAMYLCASSGGQFEAFFGQGTRLTVV.